One sample yielded the 4 T cell receptor beta chains listed below, sequenced in a study of cytomegalovirus exposure and HLA in healthy donors. Sequencing used immunoSEQ multiplex PCR; TCRdb keeps in-frame clones, though not all of them. The sample holds 250,000 to 350,000 clones, 87% seen once. The specimen sequenced was PBMCs. All receptors come from a woman in her 30s in good health and CMV-seropositive.

The rearrangement links TRBV25-1 to TRBJ1-1; tentative D call: TRBD1 (6 bases). The V gene lost 5 bases and the J gene lost 7 bases, with 11 bases spanning the gap. CDR1 and CDR2 from the germline V gene are MGHDK and SYGVNS. The CDR3 is 12 amino acids. The CDR3 DNA follows: TGTGCCAGCAGTTATAACAGGGTTGAAGCTTTCTTT. It encodes CASSYNRVEAFF.

CDR3 in amino acids: CASSLDRAGNNEQFF. The CDR3 DNA follows: TGTGCCAGCAGCTTAGATAGGGCAGGGAACAATGAGCAGTTCTTC. The chain joins TRBV7-2 to TRBJ2-1; TRBD1 is a possible D gene (5 bases). Trimming removed 1 base from V and 5 bases from J, with 12 bases in between. The CDR3 has 15 residues. Looked up from germline, CDR1 is SGHTA and CDR2 is FQGNSA.

The chain combines TRBV7-8 with TRBJ2-7; no clear D. V was pared by 0 bases and J by 2 bases, with 14 bases between. The germline gives CDR1 SGHVS, CDR2 FQNEAQ. The CDR3 sequence is 16 residues long. The CDR3 bases are TGTGCCAGCAGCTTAGCTTCTGGGATCAGGACCTACGAGCAGTACTTC. Amino acids: CASSLASGIRTYEQYF.

The CDR3 reads CRETRDRVREQYF. DNA of the CDR3: TGCAGGGAAACCCGGGACAGGGTGCGGGAGCAGTACTTC. The genes are TRBV29-1 and TRBJ2-7; 9 positions agree with TRBD1. There are 13 residues in the CDR3. The germline V gene has CDR1 SQVTM and CDR2 ANQGSEA.